Listed below are T cell receptor beta chains from one sample, sequenced in a study of glioma-infiltrating T cells after dendritic cell vaccination. The table came from immunoSEQ multiplex PCR; TCRdb's copy has only in-frame clones and leaves some out. The sample has tens of thousands of clones; around four fifths are singletons. Specimen: blood, collected after dendritic cell vaccination. The receptors stem from a human donor with glioblastoma. Each CDR3 is given with its conserved first and last residue. Each record gives: clone size, J gene, D gene, V gene, CDR3 protein, CDR3 DNA. D genes are given only for firm matches. The listing skips clone size in some rows; elsewhere it reads once, few, many or a size class.

NA	TRBJ1-5	NA	TRBV15	CATSAGPIANQPQHF	TGTGCCACCTCCGCGGGACCCATCGCCAATCAGCCCCAGCATTTT
NA	TRBJ2-3	NA	TRBV4-2	CASSLQDRDSTDTQYF	TGTGCCAGCAGTCTCCAGGACAGAGATAGCACAGATACGCAGTATTTT
NA	TRBJ2-1	TRBD1	TRBV6-6	CASRHDEGATYNEQFF	TGTGCCAGCAGGCACGATGAGGGGGCCACCTACAATGAGCAGTTCTTC
NA	TRBJ2-7	TRBD1	TRBV6-1	CASSTPGGSYEQYF	TGTGCCAGCAGTACCCCAGGGGGCTCCTACGAGCAGTACTTC
NA	TRBJ1-2	NA	TRBV2	CASSEAGLYGYTF	TGTGCCAGCAGTGAAGCGGGGCTTTATGGCTACACCTTC
NA	TRBJ2-7	TRBD1	TRBV6-5	CASSYSRRQGVYEQYF	TGTGCCAGCAGTTACTCAAGGAGACAGGGAGTTTACGAGCAGTACTTC
once	TRBJ1-1	TRBD1	TRBV5-6	CASSPGQANTEAFF	TGTGCCAGCAGCCCCGGACAGGCGAACACTGAAGCTTTCTTT
NA	TRBJ2-1	TRBD2	TRBV5-1	CASSLGVLAGVNEQFF	TGCGCCAGCAGCTTGGGTGTCTTAGCGGGGGTAAATGAGCAGTTCTTC
NA	TRBJ1-1	TRBD1	TRBV5-4	CASTPGQEDTEAFF	TGTGCCAGCACCCCGGGACAGGAGGACACTGAAGCTTTCTTT
NA	TRBJ2-1	TRBD2	TRBV7-3	CASSVYSGANYNEQFF	TGTGCCAGCAGCGTTTATAGCGGGGCGAACTACAATGAGCAGTTCTTC
NA	TRBJ2-1	NA	TRBV4-1	CASSIQTGTPEQFF	TGCGCCAGCAGCATCCAGACGGGGACTCCTGAGCAGTTCTTC
NA	TRBJ2-7	TRBD2	TRBV5-1	CASSQGTSGGISSYEQYF	TGCGCCAGCAGCCAAGGGACTAGCGGGGGAATAAGCTCCTACGAGCAGTACTTC
NA	TRBJ1-6	TRBD1	TRBV6-1	CASSGNPGQTSPLHF	TGTGCCAGCAGTGGAAATCCGGGACAGACTTCACCCCTCCACTTT
few	TRBJ1-2	TRBD1	TRBV6-1	CASSGHEGAGAYGYTF	TGTGCCAGCAGTGGCCATGAGGGGGCAGGGGCATATGGCTACACCTTC
NA	TRBJ1-2	NA	TRBV30	CAWSVRGADYGYTF	TGTGCCTGGAGTGTACGGGGGGCGGACTATGGCTACACCTTC
NA	TRBJ1-4	TRBD1	TRBV5-8	CASLWDRGGEKLFF	TGTGCCAGCCTATGGGACAGGGGGGGCGAAAAACTGTTTTTT
NA	TRBJ1-2	TRBD1	TRBV5-6	CASSPGTANYGYTF	TGTGCCAGCAGCCCCGGGACAGCTAACTATGGCTACACCTTC
NA	TRBJ1-1	TRBD1	TRBV27	CASSLRQGYTEAFF	TGTGCCAGCAGTTTAAGACAGGGATACACTGAAGCTTTCTTT
few	TRBJ1-1	NA	TRBV29-1	CSVEQSNTEAFF	TGCAGCGTTGAACAGTCGAACACTGAAGCTTTCTTT
NA	TRBJ1-1	TRBD1	TRBV6-5	CASSLTGDTEAFF	TGTGCCAGCAGTCTAACAGGGGACACTGAAGCTTTCTTT
few	TRBJ2-1	NA	TRBV14	CASSQDRPGAHNEQFF	TGTGCCAGCAGCCAAGATAGGCCAGGGGCACACAATGAGCAGTTCTTC
NA	TRBJ1-2	NA	TRBV6-1	CASSEVSGGGYTF	TGTGCCAGCAGTGAAGTGTCAGGAGGTGGCTACACCTTC
NA	TRBJ1-6	NA	TRBV14	CASSQGSTSSPLHF	TGTGCCAGCAGCCAAGGGAGTACTAGTTCACCCCTCCACTTT
NA	TRBJ1-1	NA	TRBV18	CASSPTLQAHEAFF	TGTGCCAGCTCACCAACTCTACAGGCGCATGAAGCTTTCTTT
few	TRBJ1-1	NA	TRBV30	CAWRGGELAEAFF	TGTGCCTGGAGGGGGGGGGAACTGGCTGAAGCTTTCTTT
NA	TRBJ1-5	NA	TRBV7-9	CASTLEGGANQPQHF	TGTGCCAGCACCCTCGAGGGCGGCGCCAATCAGCCCCAGCATTTT
NA	TRBJ2-7	TRBD1	TRBV6-1	CASSEYGSGGWSEQYF	TGTGCCAGCAGTGAATATGGATCAGGGGGTTGGAGCGAGCAGTACTTC